The 7 T cell receptor beta chains below all came from one sample that was sequenced in a study of shared clonotypes between healthy human individuals. Some clones are missing from TCRdb's copy, which holds only in-frame ones; the method was immunoSEQ multiplex PCR. This repertoire shows about 1 million clones, under 80% found once; its top ten account for 1.4%. Sequenced: memory CD4+ T cells sorted from blood. The sample's subset: CD45RA-negative fraction. The receptors here all came from a man between 18 and 35 years old in good health.

Comment on this clone: Other nucleotide sequences from this sample produce the same CDR3. V and J are TRBV6-5 and TRBJ2-2; the D is unclear. The germline gives CDR1 MNHEY, CDR2 SVGAGI. The CDR3 extends over 11 amino acids. The V and J ends lost 6 bases and 8 bases respectively, with 7 bases between them. The CDR3 sequence: CASSRRGELFF. CDR3 coding DNA: TGTGCCAGCAGCCGACGAGGGGAGCTGTTTTTT.

The V gene is TRBV7-2, the J gene TRBJ2-1; 10 bases line up with TRBD2. Germline loops: CDR1 SGHTA, CDR2 FQGNSA. Germline trimming cut 0 bases from V and 7 bases from J; bases unmatched to any gene: 0. The CDR3 consists of 14 residues. CDR3 sequence reads: CASSLALAGNEQFF. CDR3 coding DNA: TGTGCCAGCAGCTTAGCACTAGCGGGAAATGAGCAGTTCTTC.

As for this clone: Different DNA sequences within this sample yield the same CDR3. The chain carries TRBV6-6 and TRBJ2-7; 10 bases line up with TRBD2. With V trimmed by 0 bases and J by 4 bases, 3 bases remained unmatched. The CDR3 contains 15 residues. Germline values: CDR1 MNHNY, CDR2 SVGAGI (reference sequence). This CDR3 is CASSYSSSGSYEQYF. In DNA form, the CDR3 reads TGTGCCAGCAGTTACTCGTCTAGCGGGAGTTACGAGCAGTACTTC.

On this clone: Other nucleotide sequences in the sample specify the same CDR3. The V call is TRBV7-2, the J call TRBJ2-7, with D unresolved. From germline, CDR1 is SGHTA and CDR2 FQGNSA. CDR3 size: 11 residues. Trimming removed 6 bases at V and 3 bases at J, with 6 bases between. CDR3 nucleotide sequence: TGTGCCAGCAGTCTTGACTACGAGCAGTACTTC. Translation gives CASSLDYEQYF.

To note about this clone: This CDR3 is also generated by other DNA sequences in the sample. The CDR3 reads CAIRSGTSGSYEQYF. The DNA of the CDR3 is TGTGCCATCAGATCCGGGACTAGCGGCTCCTACGAGCAGTACTTC. The gene calls are TRBV10-3 and TRBJ2-7; 11 nucleotides align to TRBD2. This CDR3 is built from 15 residues. Per germline, CDR1 ENHRY and CDR2 SYGVKD. Trimming removed 6 bases from V and 0 bases from J; junction bases left unmatched: 4.

The chain uses TRBV11-2 and TRBJ2-4; D tentatively reads TRBD1 or TRBD2 (5 bases each). The germline CDR1 and CDR2 sequences are SGHAT and FQNNGV. This CDR3 region has 15 residues. The V end lost 0 bases, the J end lost 2 bases, and 8 bases lay between the germline ends. Here the CDR3 reads CASSLDGGPKNIQYF. CDR3 DNA: TGTGCCAGCAGCTTAGATGGGGGACCCAAAAACATTCAGTACTTC.

The gene calls are TRBV30 and TRBJ1-1; TRBD1 agrees at 10 bases. The CDR3 extends over 16 amino acids. Germline CDR1 reads GTSNPN; CDR2 reads SVGIG (reference sequence). V shed 3 bases, J shed 1 base, and the junction held 8 bases outside the gene matches. In DNA form, the CDR3 reads TGTGCCTGGAGCCGCAGACAGGGGGCGAGGAACACTGAAGCTTTCTTT. Translating gives CAWSRRQGARNTEAFF.